The source of this TCR beta chain is a study of CD8+ T cells in alopecia areata. Study outcomes and limitations: Higher clonality and more expanded CD8+ clones appeared in lesional than normal scalp.

The CDR3 has 14 residues. The germline gives CDR1 LGHNA, CDR2 YNLKQL (reference sequence). As concerns this clone: As yet, its antigen is unknown. The germline and genes are mouse ones. The CDR3 is cut off 4 residues early in the read; its end comes from the germline J gene. Other DNA sequences in the same sample also yield this CDR3.

cDNA serving as the sequencing template came from extracted, reverse transcribed RNA. This table comes from immunoSEQ multiplex PCR, and its TCRdb copy is limited to in-frame clones, with some not included. Sampling found 290,000 or so clones, none seen once. The sorting of pooled cutaneous lymph node cells relied on CD4, CD8alpha, NKG2D, NKG2ACE and other markers. The receptor comes from a C3H/HeJ mouse with alopecia areata. For this mouse line, the MHC haplotype is H2-k. Sequencing was done on a sample of CD4+ T cells sorted from a lymph node. V gene TRBV5 combines with J gene TRBJ2-5; 11 nucleotides align to TRBD2. The CDR3 loop is CASSRTGGRDTQYF. The part of the CDR3 DNA that was read is TGTGCCAGCAGCCGGACTGGGGGGAGAGAC.